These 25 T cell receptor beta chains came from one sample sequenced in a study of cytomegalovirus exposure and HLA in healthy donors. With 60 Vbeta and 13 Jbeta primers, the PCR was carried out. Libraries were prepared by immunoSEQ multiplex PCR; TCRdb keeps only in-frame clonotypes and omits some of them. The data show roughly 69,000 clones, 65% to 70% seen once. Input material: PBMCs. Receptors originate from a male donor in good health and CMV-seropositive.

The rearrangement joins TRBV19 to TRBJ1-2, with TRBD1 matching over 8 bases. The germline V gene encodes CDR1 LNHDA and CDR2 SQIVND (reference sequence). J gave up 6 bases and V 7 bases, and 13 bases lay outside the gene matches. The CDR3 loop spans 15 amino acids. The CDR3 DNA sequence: TGTGCCAGTAAATACAAAACTTACAGGGGGGATGGCTACACCTTC. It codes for CASKYKTYRGDGYTF.

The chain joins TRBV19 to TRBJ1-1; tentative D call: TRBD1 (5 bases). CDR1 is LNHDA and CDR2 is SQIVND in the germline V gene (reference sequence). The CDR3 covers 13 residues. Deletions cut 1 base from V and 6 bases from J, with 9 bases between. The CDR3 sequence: CASSIGGGAEAFF. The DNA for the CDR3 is TGTGCCAGTAGTATAGGGGGAGGGGCTGAAGCTTTCTTT.

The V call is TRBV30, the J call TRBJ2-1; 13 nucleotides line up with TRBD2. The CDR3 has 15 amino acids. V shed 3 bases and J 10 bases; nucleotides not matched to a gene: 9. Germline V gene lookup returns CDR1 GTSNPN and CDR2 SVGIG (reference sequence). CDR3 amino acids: CAWSRTSGRAREQFF. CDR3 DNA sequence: TGTGCCTGGAGCCGTACTAGCGGGAGGGCCAGGGAGCAGTTCTTC.

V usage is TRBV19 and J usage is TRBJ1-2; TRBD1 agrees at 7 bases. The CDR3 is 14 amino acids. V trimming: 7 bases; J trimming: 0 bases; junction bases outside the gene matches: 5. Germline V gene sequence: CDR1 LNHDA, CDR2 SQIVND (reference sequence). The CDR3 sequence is CASTVGTANYGYTF. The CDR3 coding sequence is TGTGCCAGTACCGTTGGGACAGCTAACTATGGCTACACCTTC.

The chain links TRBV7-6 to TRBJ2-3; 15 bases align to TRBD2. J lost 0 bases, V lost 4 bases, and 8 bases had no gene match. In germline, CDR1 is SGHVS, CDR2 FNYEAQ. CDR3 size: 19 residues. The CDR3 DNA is TGTGCCAGCAGCTACCTCGGGGGGACTAGCGGGGGGAGCACAGATACGCAGTATTTT. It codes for CASSYLGGTSGGSTDTQYF.

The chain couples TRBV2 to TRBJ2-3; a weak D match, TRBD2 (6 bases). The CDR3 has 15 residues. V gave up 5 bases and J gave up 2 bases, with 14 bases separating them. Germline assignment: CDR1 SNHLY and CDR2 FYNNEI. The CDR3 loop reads CASSPISGTTDTQYF. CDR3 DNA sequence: TGTGCCAGCAGTCCTATTAGCGGTACCACAGATACGCAGTATTTT.

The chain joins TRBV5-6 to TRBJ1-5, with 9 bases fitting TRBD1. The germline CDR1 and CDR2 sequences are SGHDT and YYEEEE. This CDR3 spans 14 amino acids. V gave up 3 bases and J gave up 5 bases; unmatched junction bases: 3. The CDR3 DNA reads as TGTGCCAGCAGCTGGACAGGGGAGGATCAGCCCCAGCATTTT. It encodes CASSWTGEDQPQHF. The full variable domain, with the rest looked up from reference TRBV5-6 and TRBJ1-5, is DAGVTQSPTHLIKTRGQQVTLRCSPKSGHDTVSWYQQALGQGPQFIFQYYEEEERQRGNFPDRFSGHQFPNYSSELNVNALLLGDSALYLCASSWTGEDQPQHFGDGTRLSIL.

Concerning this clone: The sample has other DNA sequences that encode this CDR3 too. Written as DNA, the CDR3 is TGTGCCAGCAGCAGGCAGGGAAGGTACGAGCAGTACTTC. Translating gives CASSRQGRYEQYF. The rearrangement joins TRBV27 to TRBJ2-7, with D tentatively TRBD1 (5 bases). CDR3 size: 13 residues. Germline V CDR1 and CDR2: MNHEY, SMNVEV (reference sequence). With 6 bases removed from V and 4 bases from J, the gap between germline ends came to 13 bases.

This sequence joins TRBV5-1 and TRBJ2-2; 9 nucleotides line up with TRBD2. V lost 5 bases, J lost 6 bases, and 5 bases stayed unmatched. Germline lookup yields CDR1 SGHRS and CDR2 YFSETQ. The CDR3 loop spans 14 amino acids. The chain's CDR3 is CASRGGRASGELFF. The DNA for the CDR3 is TGCGCCAGCAGAGGCGGGAGGGCCTCCGGGGAGCTGTTTTTT.

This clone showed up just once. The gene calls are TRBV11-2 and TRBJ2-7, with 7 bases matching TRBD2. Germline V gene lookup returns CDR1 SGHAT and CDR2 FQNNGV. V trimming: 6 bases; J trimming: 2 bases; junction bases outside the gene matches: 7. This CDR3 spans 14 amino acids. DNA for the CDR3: TGTGCCAGCAGTTCAGCGGGACGGGCCTACGAGCAGTACTTC. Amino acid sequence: CASSSAGRAYEQYF.

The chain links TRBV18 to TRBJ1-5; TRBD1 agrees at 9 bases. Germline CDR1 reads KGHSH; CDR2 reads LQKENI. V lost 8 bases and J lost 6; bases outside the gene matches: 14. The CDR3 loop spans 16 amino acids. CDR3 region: CASPNGGTGKTQPQHF. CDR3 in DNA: TGTGCCAGCCCAAATGGCGGGACAGGGAAAACTCAGCCCCAGCATTTT.

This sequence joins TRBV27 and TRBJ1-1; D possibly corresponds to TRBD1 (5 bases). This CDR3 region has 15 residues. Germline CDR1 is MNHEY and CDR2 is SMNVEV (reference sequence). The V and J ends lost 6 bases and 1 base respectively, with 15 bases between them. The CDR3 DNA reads TGTGCCAGCAGCCCAACCGGACAACCGAACACTGAAGCTTTCTTT. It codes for CASSPTGQPNTEAFF.

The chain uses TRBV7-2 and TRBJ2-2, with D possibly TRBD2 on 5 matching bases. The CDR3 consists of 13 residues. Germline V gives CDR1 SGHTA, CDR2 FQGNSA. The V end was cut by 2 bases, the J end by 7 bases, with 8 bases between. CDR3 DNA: TGTGCCAGCAGCTTATATCGGGACGGGGAGCTGTTTTTT. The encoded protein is CASSLYRDGELFF.

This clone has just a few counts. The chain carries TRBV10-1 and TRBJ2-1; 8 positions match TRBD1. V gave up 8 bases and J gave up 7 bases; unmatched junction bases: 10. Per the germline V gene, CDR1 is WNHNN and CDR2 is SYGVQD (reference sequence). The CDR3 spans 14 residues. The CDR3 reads CASGERTGRNEQFF. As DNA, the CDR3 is TGCGCCAGCGGGGAACGGACAGGGCGGAATGAGCAGTTCTTC.

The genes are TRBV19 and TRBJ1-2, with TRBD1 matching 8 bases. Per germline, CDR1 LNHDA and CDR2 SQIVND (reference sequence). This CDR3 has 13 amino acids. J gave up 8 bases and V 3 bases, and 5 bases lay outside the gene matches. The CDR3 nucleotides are TGTGCCAGTAGTATCTCAGGGGGCTCCGGCTACACCTTC. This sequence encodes CASSISGGSGYTF.

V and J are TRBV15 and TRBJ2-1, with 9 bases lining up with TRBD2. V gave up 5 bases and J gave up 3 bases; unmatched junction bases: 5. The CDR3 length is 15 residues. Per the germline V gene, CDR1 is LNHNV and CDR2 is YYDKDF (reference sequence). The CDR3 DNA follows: TGTGCCACCAGCTGGGCTAGCGGGGTCTACAATGAGCAGTTCTTC. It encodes CATSWASGVYNEQFF.

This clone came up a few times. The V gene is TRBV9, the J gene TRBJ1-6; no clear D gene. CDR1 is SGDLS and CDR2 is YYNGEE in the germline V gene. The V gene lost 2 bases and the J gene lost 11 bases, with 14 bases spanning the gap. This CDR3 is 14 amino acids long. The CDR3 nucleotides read TGTGCCAGCAGCGTCGGGCTAGGGAGAACACCCCTCCACTTT. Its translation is CASSVGLGRTPLHF.

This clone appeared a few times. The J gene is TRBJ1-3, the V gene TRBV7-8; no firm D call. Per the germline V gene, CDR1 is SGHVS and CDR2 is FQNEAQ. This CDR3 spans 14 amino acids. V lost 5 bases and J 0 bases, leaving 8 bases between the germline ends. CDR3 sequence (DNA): TGTGCCAGCAGCCCGAGGGACTCTGGAAACACCATATATTTT. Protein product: CASSPRDSGNTIYF.

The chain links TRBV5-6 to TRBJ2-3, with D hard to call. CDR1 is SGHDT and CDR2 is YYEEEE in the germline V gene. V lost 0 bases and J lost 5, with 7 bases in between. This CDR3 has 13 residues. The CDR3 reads CASSLAKLDTQYF. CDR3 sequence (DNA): TGTGCCAGCAGCTTGGCCAAGCTAGATACGCAGTATTTT. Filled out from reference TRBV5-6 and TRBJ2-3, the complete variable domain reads DAGVTQSPTHLIKTRGQQVTLRCSPKSGHDTVSWYQQALGQGPQFIFQYYEEEERQRGNFPDRFSGHQFPNYSSELNVNALLLGDSALYLCASSLAKLDTQYFGPGTRLTVL.

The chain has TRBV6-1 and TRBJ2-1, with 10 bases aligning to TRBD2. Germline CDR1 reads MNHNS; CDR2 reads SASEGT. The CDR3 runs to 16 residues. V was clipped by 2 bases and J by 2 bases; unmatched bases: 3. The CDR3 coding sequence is TGTGCCAGCAGTGAATCTAGCGGGGGACCCTACAATGAGCAGTTCTTC. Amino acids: CASSESSGGPYNEQFF.

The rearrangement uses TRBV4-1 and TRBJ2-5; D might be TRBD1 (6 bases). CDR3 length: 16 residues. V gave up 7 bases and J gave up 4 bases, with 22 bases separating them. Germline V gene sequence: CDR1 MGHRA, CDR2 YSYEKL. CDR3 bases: TGCGCCAGCACGCCCCAGGGGTCGTTTTTTAGAGAGACCCAGTACTTC. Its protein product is CASTPQGSFFRETQYF.

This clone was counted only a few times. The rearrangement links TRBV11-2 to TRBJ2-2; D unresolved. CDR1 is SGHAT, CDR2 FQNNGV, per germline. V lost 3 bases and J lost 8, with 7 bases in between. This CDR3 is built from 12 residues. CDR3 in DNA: TGTGCCAGCAGCTTTAGGAGAGGGGAGCTGTTTTTT. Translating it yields CASSFRRGELFF.

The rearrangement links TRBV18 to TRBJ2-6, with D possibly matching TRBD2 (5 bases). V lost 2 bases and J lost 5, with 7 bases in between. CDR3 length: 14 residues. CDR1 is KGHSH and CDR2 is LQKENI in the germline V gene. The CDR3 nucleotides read TGTGCCAGCTCACCAGAGGGTAGGGCCAACGTCCTGACTTTC. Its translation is CASSPEGRANVLTF. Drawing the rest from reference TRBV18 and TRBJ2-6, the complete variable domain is NAGVMQNPRHLVRRRGQEARLRCSPMKGHSHVYWYRQLPEEGLKFMVYLQKENIIDESGMPKERFSAEFPKEGPSILRIQQVVRGDSAAYFCASSPEGRANVLTFGAGSRLTVL.

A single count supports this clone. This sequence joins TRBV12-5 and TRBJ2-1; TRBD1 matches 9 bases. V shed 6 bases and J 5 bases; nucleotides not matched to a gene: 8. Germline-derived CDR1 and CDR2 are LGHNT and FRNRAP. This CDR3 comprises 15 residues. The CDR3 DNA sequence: TGTGCTAGTGGAGCCGGGACAGGGATGGACAATGAGCAGTTCTTC. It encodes CASGAGTGMDNEQFF.

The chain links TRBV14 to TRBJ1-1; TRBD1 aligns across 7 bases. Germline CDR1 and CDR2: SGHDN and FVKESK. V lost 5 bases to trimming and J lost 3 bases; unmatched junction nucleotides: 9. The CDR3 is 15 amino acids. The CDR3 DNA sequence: TGTGCCAGCAGCGGACTGACAGGGCATTACACTGAAGCTTTCTTT. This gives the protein CASSGLTGHYTEAFF.